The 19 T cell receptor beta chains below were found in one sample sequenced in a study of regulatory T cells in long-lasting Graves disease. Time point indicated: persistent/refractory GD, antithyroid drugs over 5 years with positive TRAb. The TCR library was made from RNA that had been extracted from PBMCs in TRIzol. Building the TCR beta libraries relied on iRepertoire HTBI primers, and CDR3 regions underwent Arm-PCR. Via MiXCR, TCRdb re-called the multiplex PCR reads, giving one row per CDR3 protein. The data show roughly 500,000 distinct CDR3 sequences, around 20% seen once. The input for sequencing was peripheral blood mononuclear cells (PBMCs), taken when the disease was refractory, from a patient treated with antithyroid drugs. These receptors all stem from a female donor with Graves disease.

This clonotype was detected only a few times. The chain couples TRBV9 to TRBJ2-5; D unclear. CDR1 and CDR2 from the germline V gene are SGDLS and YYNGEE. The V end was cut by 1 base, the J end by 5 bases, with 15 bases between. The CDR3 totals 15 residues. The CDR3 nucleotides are TGTGCCAGCAGCGTATCAGCGACCCCGCGGGAGACCCAGTACTTC. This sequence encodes CASSVSATPRETQYF.

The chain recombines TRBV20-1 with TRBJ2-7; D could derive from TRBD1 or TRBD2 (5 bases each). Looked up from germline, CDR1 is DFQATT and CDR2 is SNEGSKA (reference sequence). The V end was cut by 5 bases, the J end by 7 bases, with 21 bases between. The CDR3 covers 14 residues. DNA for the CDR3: TGCAGTGCTGGTAACATCGCCGGGACGGGAGAGCAGTACTTC. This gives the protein CSAGNIAGTGEQYF.

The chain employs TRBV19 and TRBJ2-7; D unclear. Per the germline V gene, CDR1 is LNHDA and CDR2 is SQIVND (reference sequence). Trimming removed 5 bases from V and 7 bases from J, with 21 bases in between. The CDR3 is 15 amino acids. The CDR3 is CASSAVSRTASEQYF. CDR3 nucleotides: TGTGCCAGTAGTGCAGTGAGTCGGACGGCGAGTGAGCAGTACTTC.

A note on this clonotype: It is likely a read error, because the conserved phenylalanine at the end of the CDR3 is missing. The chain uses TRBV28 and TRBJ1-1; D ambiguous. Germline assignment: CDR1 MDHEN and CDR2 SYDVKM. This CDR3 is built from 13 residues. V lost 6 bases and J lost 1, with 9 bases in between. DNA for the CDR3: TGTGCCAGCAGACGGCTCCAGAACACTGAAGCTTTCCTT. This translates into CASRRLQNTEAFL.

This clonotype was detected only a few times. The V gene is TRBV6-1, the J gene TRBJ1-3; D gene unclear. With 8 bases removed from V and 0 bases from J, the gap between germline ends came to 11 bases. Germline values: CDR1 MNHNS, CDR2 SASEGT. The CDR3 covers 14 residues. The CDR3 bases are TGTGCCAGCGTCTCCGGTGGCTCTGGAAACACCATATATTTT. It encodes CASVSGGSGNTIYF.

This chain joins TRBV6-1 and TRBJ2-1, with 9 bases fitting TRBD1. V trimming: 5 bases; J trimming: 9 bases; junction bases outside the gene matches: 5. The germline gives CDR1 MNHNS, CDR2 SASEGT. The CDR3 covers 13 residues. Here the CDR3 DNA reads TGTGCCAGCAGTCCCCGGGACAGGGCTGAGCAGTTCTTC. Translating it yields CASSPRDRAEQFF.

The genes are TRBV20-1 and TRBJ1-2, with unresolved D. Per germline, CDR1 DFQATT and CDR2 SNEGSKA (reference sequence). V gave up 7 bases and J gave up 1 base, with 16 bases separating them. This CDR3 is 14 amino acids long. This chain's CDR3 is CSGAATIYNYGYTF. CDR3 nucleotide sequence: TGCAGTGGGGCCGCTACCATTTATAACTATGGCTACACCTTC.

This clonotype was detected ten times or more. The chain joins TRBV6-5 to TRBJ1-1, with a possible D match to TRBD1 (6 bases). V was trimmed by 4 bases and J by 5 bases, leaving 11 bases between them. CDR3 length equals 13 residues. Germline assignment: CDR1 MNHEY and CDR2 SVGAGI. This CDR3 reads CASSSDSPTEAFF. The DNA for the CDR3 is TGTGCCAGCAGTTCGGACAGTCCGACTGAAGCTTTCTTT.

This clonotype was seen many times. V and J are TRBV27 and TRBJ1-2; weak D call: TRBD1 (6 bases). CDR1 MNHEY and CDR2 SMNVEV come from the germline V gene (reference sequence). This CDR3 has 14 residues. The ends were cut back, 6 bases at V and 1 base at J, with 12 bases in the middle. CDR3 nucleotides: TGTGCCAGCAGCCCTACAGGGCATAACTATGGCTACACCTTC. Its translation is CASSPTGHNYGYTF.

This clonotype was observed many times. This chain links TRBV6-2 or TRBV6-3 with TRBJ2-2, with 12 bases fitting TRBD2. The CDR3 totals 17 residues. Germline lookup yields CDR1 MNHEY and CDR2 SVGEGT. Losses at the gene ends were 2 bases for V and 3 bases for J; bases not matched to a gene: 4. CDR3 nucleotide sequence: TGTGCCAGCAGTTACCTAGCGGGAGGGCCGGACACCGGGGAGCTGTTTTTT. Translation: CASSYLAGGPDTGELFF.

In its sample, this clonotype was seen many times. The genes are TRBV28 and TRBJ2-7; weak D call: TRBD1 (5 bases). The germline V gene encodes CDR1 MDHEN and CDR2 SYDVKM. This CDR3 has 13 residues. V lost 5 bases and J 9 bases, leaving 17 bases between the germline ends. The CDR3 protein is CASSPHRTLMQYF. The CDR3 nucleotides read TGTGCCAGCAGTCCCCATCGGACACTCATGCAGTACTTC.

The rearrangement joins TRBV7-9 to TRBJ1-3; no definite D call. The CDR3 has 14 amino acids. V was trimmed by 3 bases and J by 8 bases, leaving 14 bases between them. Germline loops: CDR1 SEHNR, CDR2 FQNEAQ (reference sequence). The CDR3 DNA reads TGTGCCAGCAGCTTCGGGTCTAGGGAAGACACCATATATTTT. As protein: CASSFGSREDTIYF.

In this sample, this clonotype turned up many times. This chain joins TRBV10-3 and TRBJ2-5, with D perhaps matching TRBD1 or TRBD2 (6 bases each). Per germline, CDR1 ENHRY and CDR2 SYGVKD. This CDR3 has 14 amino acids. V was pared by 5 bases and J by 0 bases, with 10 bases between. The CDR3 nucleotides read TGTGCCATCAGTACGAGGGGGGACCAAGAGACCCAGTACTTC. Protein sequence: CAISTRGDQETQYF.

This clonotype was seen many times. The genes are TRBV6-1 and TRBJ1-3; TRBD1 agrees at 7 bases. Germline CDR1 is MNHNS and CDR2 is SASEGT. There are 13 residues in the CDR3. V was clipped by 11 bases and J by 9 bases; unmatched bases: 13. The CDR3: CAGSGTDETTIYF. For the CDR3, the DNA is TGTGCCGGTTCCGGGACAGATGAAACCACCATATATTTT.

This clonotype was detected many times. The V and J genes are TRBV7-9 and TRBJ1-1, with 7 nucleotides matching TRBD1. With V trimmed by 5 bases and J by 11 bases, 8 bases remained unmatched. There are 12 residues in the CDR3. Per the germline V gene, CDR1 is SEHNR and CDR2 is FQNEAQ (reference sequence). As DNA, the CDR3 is TGTGCCAGCAGCACTGGGACAGCGTCTGCTTTCTTT. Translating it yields CASSTGTASAFF.

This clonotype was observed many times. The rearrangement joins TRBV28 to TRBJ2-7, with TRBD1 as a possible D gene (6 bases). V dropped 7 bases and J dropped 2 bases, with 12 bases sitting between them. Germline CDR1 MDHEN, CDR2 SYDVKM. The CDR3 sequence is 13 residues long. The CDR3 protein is CASIRQAPYEQYF. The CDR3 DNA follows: TGTGCCAGCATACGACAGGCTCCCTACGAGCAGTACTTC. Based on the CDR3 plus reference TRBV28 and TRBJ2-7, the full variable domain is DVKVTQSSRYLVKRTGEKVFLECVQDMDHENMFWYRQDPGLGLRLIYFSYDVKMKEKGDIPEGYSVSREKKERFSLILESASTNQTSMYLCASIRQAPYEQYFGPGTRLTVT.

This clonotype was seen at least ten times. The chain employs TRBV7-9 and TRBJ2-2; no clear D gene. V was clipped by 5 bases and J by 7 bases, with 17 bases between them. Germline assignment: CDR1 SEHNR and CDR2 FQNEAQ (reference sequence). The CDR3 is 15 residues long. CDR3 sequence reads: CASSQTRWISGELFF. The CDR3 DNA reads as TGTGCCAGCAGCCAAACTCGGTGGATTAGCGGGGAGCTGTTTTTT. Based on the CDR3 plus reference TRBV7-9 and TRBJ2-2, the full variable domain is DTGVSQNPRHKITKRGQNVTFRCDPISEHNRLYWYRQTLGQGPEFLTYFQNEAQLEKSRLLSDRFSAERPKGSFSTLEIQRTEQGDSAMYLCASSQTRWISGELFFGEGSRLTVL.

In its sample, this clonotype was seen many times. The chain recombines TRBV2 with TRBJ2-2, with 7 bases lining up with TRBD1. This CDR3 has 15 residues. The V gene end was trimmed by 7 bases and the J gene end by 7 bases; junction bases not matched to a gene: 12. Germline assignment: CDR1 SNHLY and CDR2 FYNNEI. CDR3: CASTLLTGANGELFF. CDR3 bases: TGTGCCAGCACCCTCCTAACAGGGGCCAACGGGGAGCTGTTTTTT.

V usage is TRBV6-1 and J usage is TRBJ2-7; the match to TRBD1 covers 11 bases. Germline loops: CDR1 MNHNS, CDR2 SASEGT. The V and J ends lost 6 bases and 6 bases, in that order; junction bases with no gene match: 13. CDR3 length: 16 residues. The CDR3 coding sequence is TGTGCCAGCAGCCGACCCGGGACAGGGGGGACCCTCGAGCAGTACTTC. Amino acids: CASSRPGTGGTLEQYF.